This section outlines one TCR beta chain sequence together with its context. What it binds is unknown. The sample comes from a study of cytotoxic CD8 clonotypes in ibrutinib-treated CLL. Whole-study results and caveats: Clonality rose at ibrutinib response and fell back toward baseline at progression. The study found baseline clonality above age-matched healthy donors, tracking circulating CD8+ T-cell counts. Sustained-remission and progressing patients' sampling times differed.

Depth targeted 1 in 200,000 to 1 in 1 million T cells, averaging 10x coverage per clonotype. Assay: immunoSEQ multiplex PCR; the TCRdb copy retains only in-frame clones and omits some. The table records about 20,000 clones, over 70% of them present only once. The CDR3 spans 13 residues. Germline V gives CDR1 MNHEY, CDR2 SVGAGI. Deletions cut 0 bases from V and 6 bases from J, with 8 bases between. V is TRBV6-5 and J is TRBJ1-1, with no clear D. The clonotype originates from a human donor with chronic lymphocytic leukemia. Sample: PBMCs, taken before ibrutinib treatment. The CDR3 here is CASSYSRAPEAFF. The CDR3 DNA is TGTGCCAGCAGTTACTCGAGGGCCCCTGAAGCTTTCTTT.